This T cell receptor beta chain was captured in a study of T cells in localized non-small cell lung cancer. Study-level results: Adjacent uninvolved lung had the highest clonality, suggesting focused antigen responses. Turning up in adjacent lung were a median approximately 57 of the top 100 tumor clones. Because sequencing included only one region (of the tumor), heterogeneity remains possible. Longer overall survival was seen with higher T cell density measured in blood.

CDR3 length: 18 residues. Trimming cost V 3 bases and J 5 bases; bases outside gene matches: 10. Per the germline V gene, CDR1 is SGHTA and CDR2 is FQGTGA. TCRdb keeps only in-frame clones here, not all; method: immunoSEQ multiplex PCR. The sample lists 130,000 or so clones, around 92% seen once, with around 1.5% in the top ten. With respect to this clone: Its specificity is not known.

The sample consisted of peripheral blood, taken before any cancer treatment. The J gene is TRBJ2-2, the V gene TRBV7-3, with 12 bases aligning to TRBD2. The source is an older female donor with stage I lung adenocarcinoma. In DNA form, the CDR3 reads TGTGCCAGCAGCTTGGTGTCTAGCGGGAGGGCCGGGACCGGGGAGCTGTTTTTT. Translating it yields CASSLVSSGRAGTGELFF.